These 32 T cell receptor beta chains were all obtained from the same sample, sequenced in a study of blood T cell repertoires in COVID-19. Produced via immunoSEQ multiplex PCR; TCRdb's table is partial and in-frame only. This table has some 490,000 clones, approximately 85% appearing once. Sequencing was performed on peripheral blood. The receptors here all came from a human donor in a cohort sampled during active COVID-19.

The chain links TRBV18 to TRBJ2-1; the match to TRBD1 covers 7 bases. V shed 3 bases and J 1 base; nucleotides not matched to a gene: 3. This CDR3 contains 15 residues. Germline V CDR1 and CDR2: KGHSH, LQKENI. The CDR3 spells CASSPWGQSYNEQFF. For the CDR3, the DNA is TGTGCCAGCTCACCGTGGGGACAGTCCTACAATGAGCAGTTCTTC.

The rearrangement uses TRBV7-2 and TRBJ2-1, with 11 bases identical to TRBD2. The CDR3 spans 16 residues. Germline V gene lookup returns CDR1 SGHTA and CDR2 FQGNSA. The ends lost 3 bases at V and 2 bases at J; junction bases unmatched: 3. CDR3 nucleotide sequence: TGTGCCAGCAGCTTTAGCGGGAGGGGGCCCTACAATGAGCAGTTCTTC. Translating it yields CASSFSGRGPYNEQFF. Using reference TRBV7-2 and TRBJ2-1 for the parts outside the CDR3, the full variable domain is GAGVSQSPSNKVTEKGKDVELRCDPISGHTALYWYRQSLGQGLEFLIYFQGNSAPDKSGLPSDRFSAERTGGSVSTLTIQRTQQEDSAVYLCASSFSGRGPYNEQFFGPGTRLTVL.

The chain recombines TRBV7-8 with TRBJ1-1; D perhaps matches TRBD1 (6 bases). This CDR3 is 15 amino acids long. Germline-derived CDR1 and CDR2 are SGHVS and FQNEAQ. The germline V and J ends were trimmed by 1 base and 2 bases, with 11 bases remaining between them. The CDR3 bases are TGTGCCAGCAGCTTAGAAACAGGGTTTAACACTGAAGCTTTCTTT. As protein: CASSLETGFNTEAFF.

The V call is TRBV9, the J call TRBJ2-3; 8 bases fit TRBD1. The length of the CDR3 is 17 residues. V lost 2 bases to trimming and J lost 1 base; unmatched junction nucleotides: 9. CDR1 is SGDLS, CDR2 YYNGEE, per germline. CDR3 loop: CASSVLPGGAGTDTQYF. The CDR3 nucleotides read TGTGCCAGCAGCGTCTTACCAGGGGGCGCTGGCACAGATACGCAGTATTTT.

The chain links TRBV4-2 to TRBJ2-1; 7 positions agree with TRBD1. V lost 7 bases to trimming and J lost 4 bases; unmatched junction nucleotides: 10. There are 15 residues in the CDR3. Germline loops: CDR1 LGHNA, CDR2 YNFKEQ. CDR3 nucleotides: TGTGCCAGCACCTACGGACAGGACTCATACAATGAGCAGTTCTTC. It yields the protein CASTYGQDSYNEQFF.

The rearrangement joins TRBV2 to TRBJ2-3, with 10 bases identical to TRBD2. Germline V gene lookup returns CDR1 SNHLY and CDR2 FYNNEI. The CDR3 has 15 amino acids. Trimming cost V 4 bases and J 2 bases; bases outside gene matches: 3. CDR3: CASSVLAGSTDTQYF. The CDR3 DNA follows: TGTGCCAGCAGTGTACTAGCGGGATCCACAGATACGCAGTATTTT.

This chain connects TRBV28 to TRBJ1-6, with 9 bases matching TRBD1. V was clipped by 9 bases and J by 9 bases; unmatched bases: 6. This CDR3 region has 13 residues. CDR1 and CDR2 from the germline V gene are MDHEN and SYDVKM. This CDR3 reads CASITGGVSPLHF. Here the CDR3 DNA reads TGTGCCAGTATAACAGGGGGCGTTTCACCCCTCCACTTT.

This chain links TRBV14 with TRBJ1-1, with unresolved D. Trimming took 0 bases from V and 6 from J, leaving 17 bases between them. The CDR3 runs 16 residues. CDR1 is SGHDN and CDR2 is FVKESK in the germline V gene. CDR3 loop: CASSQDHTQRVAEAFF. The DNA of the CDR3 is TGTGCCAGCAGCCAAGATCACACACAGAGGGTGGCTGAAGCTTTCTTT.

This chain joins TRBV3-1 (or the pseudogene TRBV3-2) and TRBJ2-7; 15 bases line up with TRBD2. In germline, CDR1 is LGHDT, CDR2 YNNKEL (reference sequence). V gave up 4 bases and J gave up 4 bases; unmatched junction bases: 2. This CDR3 is built from 15 residues. The CDR3 here is CASSPGLAGGYEQYF. CDR3 nucleotide sequence: TGTGCCAGCAGCCCCGGACTAGCGGGAGGGTACGAGCAGTACTTC.

The chain joins TRBV7-3 to TRBJ1-1; D call uncertain. Trimming took 1 base from V and 5 from J, leaving 17 bases between them. The germline gives CDR1 SGHTA, CDR2 FQGTGA. This CDR3 spans 16 amino acids. The CDR3 region has the DNA TGTGCCAGCAGCTTAATTGGCACCCTTAGAGGGACTGAAGCTTTCTTT. This encodes CASSLIGTLRGTEAFF.

The J gene is TRBJ2-1, the V gene TRBV6-5; perhaps TRBD2 as D (6 bases). The germline gives CDR1 MNHEY, CDR2 SVGAGI. Trimming cost V 5 bases and J 10 bases, with 18 bases left between them. The CDR3 runs to 14 residues. The CDR3 reads CASSLRRAGSEQFF. The CDR3 DNA reads as TGTGCCAGCAGTCTCAGGAGGGCCGGTTCGGAGCAGTTCTTC.

The genes are TRBV28 and TRBJ1-5; 9 bases are a match to TRBD1. CDR3 size: 17 residues. The germline gives CDR1 MDHEN, CDR2 SYDVKM. The J segment lost 9 bases and the V segment lost 5 bases, leaving 17 bases of the junction unmatched. CDR3 coding DNA: TGTGCCAGCAGTGCCCAATCCGGGACAGGGTCCTTACGGCCCCAGCATTTT. Translated: CASSAQSGTGSLRPQHF.

J is TRBJ1-2 and V is TRBV7-9; D possibly corresponds to TRBD1 (5 bases). Trimming took 2 bases from V and 4 from J, leaving 11 bases between them. The CDR3 runs to 14 residues. Germline V gene data show CDR1 as SEHNR and CDR2 as FQNEAQ (reference sequence). In DNA, the CDR3 is TGTGCCAGCAGCTTATCCGGCAGGGCCTATGGCTACACCTTC. Amino acid sequence: CASSLSGRAYGYTF.

The chain carries TRBV19 and TRBJ1-5, with TRBD1 identical over 7 bases. CDR3 size: 18 residues. From germline, CDR1 is LNHDA and CDR2 SQIVND (reference sequence). V lost 3 bases, J lost 5 bases, and 16 bases stayed unmatched. CDR3 sequence reads: CASSIRSGGGSGHQPQHF. CDR3 DNA sequence: TGTGCCAGTAGTATTAGATCGGGAGGGGGCTCAGGGCATCAGCCCCAGCATTTT.

The CDR3, as DNA: TGTGCCAGCAGCTTAGGGTTGGGAGGGTCCCTCAATGAGCAGTTCTTC. This sequence encodes CASSLGLGGSLNEQFF. The chain employs TRBV7-2 and TRBJ2-1, with 7 bases aligning to TRBD2. V shed 1 base, J shed 6 bases, and the junction held 9 bases outside the gene matches. Germline V CDR1 and CDR2: SGHTA, FQGNSA. The CDR3 contains 16 residues.

The chain is built from TRBV7-9 and TRBJ1-2; D not resolved. The CDR3 consists of 14 residues. Per the germline V gene, CDR1 is SEHNR and CDR2 is FQNEAQ (reference sequence). Trimming left V 2 bases short and J 8 bases short, with 15 bases between. In nucleotides, the CDR3 is TGTGCCAGCAGCTTAACGCGCACGTCAGGAGGCTACACCTTC. Its protein product is CASSLTRTSGGYTF.

The CDR3 here is CSASSPESGLEQYF. DNA of the CDR3: TGCAGTGCTAGTTCTCCCGAATCAGGTCTCGAGCAGTACTTC. V gene TRBV20-1 combines with J gene TRBJ2-7; D unresolved. Germline values: CDR1 DFQATT, CDR2 SNEGSKA (reference sequence). The CDR3 is 14 residues long. V lost 3 bases and J 6 bases, leaving 18 bases between the germline ends.

The rearrangement links TRBV20-1 to TRBJ1-2, with TRBD1 as a possible D gene (5 bases). CDR3 length equals 11 residues. CDR1 is DFQATT, CDR2 SNEGSKA, per germline (reference sequence). The V and J ends lost 4 bases and 12 bases respectively, with 15 bases between them. CDR3 sequence: CSANSREENTF. The CDR3 DNA reads as TGCAGTGCTAACTCCAGGGAAGAGAACACCTTC.

The chain couples TRBV7-2 to TRBJ2-4; the D gene is possibly TRBD2 (6 bases). In germline, CDR1 is SGHTA, CDR2 FQGNSA. Trimming stripped 1 base from V and 0 bases from J, with 10 bases between. The CDR3 runs 16 residues. CDR3: CASSLVGGGAKNIQYF. In nucleotides, the CDR3 is TGTGCCAGCAGCTTAGTTGGGGGAGGAGCCAAAAACATTCAGTACTTC.

The genes are TRBV18 and TRBJ1-1, with D unclear. V was cut by 4 bases and J by 0 bases, with 6 bases left in between. Germline CDR1 KGHSH, CDR2 LQKENI. The CDR3 consists of 13 residues. The CDR3 bases are TGTGCCAGCTCACAAAGCGTGAACACTGAAGCTTTCTTT. This encodes CASSQSVNTEAFF.

The rearrangement links TRBV5-4 to TRBJ2-5, with D unclear. Trimming shortened V by 6 bases and J by 5 bases, and 14 bases separated the two germline ends. Germline V gene lookup returns CDR1 SGHNT and CDR2 YYREEE (reference sequence). This CDR3 region has 13 residues. The CDR3 DNA follows: TGTGCCAGCACGCCCCTCCCGCAGGAGACCCAGTACTTC. Amino acid sequence: CASTPLPQETQYF.

The chain joins TRBV29-1 to TRBJ2-2; 7 bases align to TRBD1. Germline assignment: CDR1 SQVTM and CDR2 ANQGSEA. The CDR3 length is 14 residues. The V gene end was trimmed by 4 bases and the J gene end by 2 bases; junction bases not matched to a gene: 4. In DNA, the CDR3 is TGCAGCGTTGTTGGGACAGCAAACACCGGGGAGCTGTTTTTT. Translating it yields CSVVGTANTGELFF.

The V gene is TRBV6-1, the J gene TRBJ1-5; D is unclear. Germline CDR1 is MNHNS and CDR2 is SASEGT. The V gene lost 0 bases and the J gene lost 3 bases, with 12 bases spanning the gap. The length of the CDR3 is 16 residues. CDR3 loop: CASSEAPPGSNQPQHF. Written as DNA, the CDR3 is TGTGCCAGCAGTGAAGCCCCCCCCGGTTCCAATCAGCCCCAGCATTTT.

The V and J genes are TRBV5-1 and TRBJ1-2; no reliable D call. Germline assignment: CDR1 SGHRS and CDR2 YFSETQ. This CDR3 has 14 residues. Trimming removed 2 bases at V and 1 base at J, with 9 bases between. This CDR3 reads CASSFGTVNYGYTF. The CDR3 bases are TGCGCCAGCAGCTTCGGCACAGTTAACTATGGCTACACCTTC.

The chain is built from TRBV7-9 and TRBJ2-2; the D gene is possibly TRBD2 (7 bases). V gave up 8 bases and J gave up 2 bases, with 18 bases separating them. Germline lookup yields CDR1 SEHNR and CDR2 FQNEAQ (reference sequence). The CDR3 length is 16 residues. The CDR3 loop is CASLIRGAINTGELFF. The CDR3 DNA is TGTGCCAGCCTCATACGGGGGGCGATTAACACCGGGGAGCTGTTTTTT.

The chain employs TRBV5-1 and TRBJ1-1; 9 bases agree with TRBD1. The CDR3 is made up of 13 amino acids. Trimming took 4 bases from V and 8 from J; bases not matched to a gene: 6. Germline lookup yields CDR1 SGHRS and CDR2 YFSETQ. The CDR3 nucleotides read TGCGCCAGCAGCAGAACAGGGGGCGGGGAAGCTTTCTTT. It codes for CASSRTGGGEAFF.

V usage is TRBV7-6 and J usage is TRBJ2-7; 15 bases match TRBD2. The CDR3 is 18 amino acids. Germline trimming cut 4 bases from V and 1 base from J; bases unmatched to any gene: 8. Germline V lookup: CDR1 SGHVS, CDR2 FNYEAQ. CDR3 protein: CASSSGLAGGPRSYEQYF. The CDR3 bases are TGTGCCAGCAGCTCCGGACTAGCGGGAGGGCCAAGGTCCTACGAGCAGTACTTC.

V usage is TRBV28 and J usage is TRBJ2-6; 12 bases fit TRBD1. With 3 bases clipped from V and 3 bases from J, the junction kept 6 bases outside the gene matches. The CDR3 covers 18 residues. Germline CDR1 MDHEN, CDR2 SYDVKM. CDR3: CASSFPGQGAYGANVLTF. CDR3 DNA sequence: TGTGCCAGCAGTTTTCCGGGACAGGGGGCATATGGGGCCAACGTCCTGACTTTC.

The J gene is TRBJ2-5, the V gene TRBV7-2, with 7 bases that match TRBD1. V gave up 5 bases and J gave up 4 bases; unmatched junction bases: 7. The germline V gene encodes CDR1 SGHTA and CDR2 FQGNSA. There are 14 residues in the CDR3. The CDR3 loop is CASSRGQVPETQYF. CDR3 nucleotide sequence: TGTGCCAGCAGCCGCGGACAGGTCCCAGAGACCCAGTACTTC. The full variable domain, in which reference TRBV7-2 and TRBJ2-5 provide the parts outside the CDR3, is GAGVSQSPSNKVTEKGKDVELRCDPISGHTALYWYRQSLGQGLEFLIYFQGNSAPDKSGLPSDRFSAERTGGSVSTLTIQRTQQEDSAVYLCASSRGQVPETQYFGPGTRLLVL.

The chain carries TRBV9 and TRBJ2-1, with 12 positions matching TRBD2. Germline-derived CDR1 and CDR2 are SGDLS and YYNGEE. The CDR3 is 15 residues long. The V gene end was trimmed by 2 bases and the J gene end by 8 bases; junction bases not matched to a gene: 5. The CDR3 loop is CASSVLTSGSDEQFF. CDR3 bases: TGTGCCAGCAGCGTGCTGACTAGCGGGAGTGATGAGCAGTTCTTC.

This chain joins TRBV15 and TRBJ2-3; TRBD2 agrees at 8 bases. The ends lost 3 bases at V and 0 bases at J; junction bases unmatched: 8. Germline V gene sequence: CDR1 LNHNV, CDR2 YYDKDF (reference sequence). The CDR3 spans 17 residues. The CDR3 loop is CATSSGGSSGSTDTQYF. CDR3 sequence (DNA): TGTGCCACCAGCAGTGGAGGGTCTAGCGGGAGCACAGATACGCAGTATTTT.

As for this clone: This specimen includes other DNA sequences encoding the same CDR3. The rearrangement uses TRBV5-1 and TRBJ2-3; 9 nucleotides match TRBD2. Germline CDR1 reads SGHRS; CDR2 reads YFSETQ. The CDR3 sequence is 15 residues long. The V segment lost 0 bases and the J segment 3 bases; nucleotides outside the gene matches: 2. The DNA for the CDR3 is TGCGCCAGCAGCTTGGGTACTAGCGGGACAGATACGCAGTATTTT. Its protein is CASSLGTSGTDTQYF.